The present T cell receptor beta chain was sequenced within a study of T-cell memory formation after mild COVID-19. Overall study context: In these data, TCR clusters were largely donor specific. Findings and limits, study-wide: Second-wave clones that peaked on day 37 lacked confirmed SARS-CoV-2 specificity. Clones contracting over day 15 to 85 were CD4/CD8 balanced, with later expanders leaning CD4+. Contracting clones localized mainly to CM and EM when CD4+ and mainly to EMRA when CD8+.

In TCRdb, the 5' RACE reads were re-called with MiXCR into one record per CDR3 protein. The sample includes 450,000 to 650,000 distinct CDR3 sequences, approximately 21% of them seen just once. The trim removed 5 bases at V and 2 bases at J, leaving 7 bases unmatched. There are 16 residues in the CDR3. Germline V gene data show CDR1 as SGHTA and CDR2 as FQGNSA. About this clonotype itself: The antigen remains unidentified.

This clonotype was obtained from an adult woman who had mild COVID-19 (a few samples of this study predate the infection). Cell type and time point are not known. The sample taken for sequencing was PBMCs or a T cell subset sorted from them (not recorded which). The chain recombines TRBV7-2 with TRBJ1-3, with 9 positions matching TRBD1. The CDR3 DNA follows: TGTGCCAGCAGCCCGTCCGGGACAGGGACTGGAAACACCATATATTTT. Protein: CASSPSGTGTGNTIYF.